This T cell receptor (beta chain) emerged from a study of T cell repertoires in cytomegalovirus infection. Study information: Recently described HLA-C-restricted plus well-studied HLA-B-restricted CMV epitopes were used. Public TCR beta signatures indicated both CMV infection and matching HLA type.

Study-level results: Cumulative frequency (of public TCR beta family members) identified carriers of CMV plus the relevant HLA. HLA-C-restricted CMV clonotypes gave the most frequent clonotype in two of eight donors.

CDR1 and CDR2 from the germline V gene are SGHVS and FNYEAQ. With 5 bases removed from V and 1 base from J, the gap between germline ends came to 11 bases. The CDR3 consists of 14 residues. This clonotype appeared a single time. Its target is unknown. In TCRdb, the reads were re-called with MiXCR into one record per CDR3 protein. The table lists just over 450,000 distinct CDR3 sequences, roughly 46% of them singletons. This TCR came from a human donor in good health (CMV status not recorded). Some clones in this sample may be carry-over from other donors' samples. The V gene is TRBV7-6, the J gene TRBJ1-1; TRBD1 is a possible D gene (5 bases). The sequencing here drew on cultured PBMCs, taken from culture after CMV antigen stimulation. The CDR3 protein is CASSPKGTNTEAFF. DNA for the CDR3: TGTGCCAGCAGCCCAAAGGGGACGAACACTGAAGCTTTCTTT.